The sequence of this T cell receptor beta chain was determined in a study of T cells in Graves' hyperthyroidism and ophthalmopathy. Overall study context: The authors collected peripheral blood at initial diagnosis, before any treatment.

This CDR3 comprises 17 residues. The germline CDR1 and CDR2 sequences are DFQATT and SNEGSKA (reference sequence). There were TCR beta CDR3 regions amplified from RNA transcripts. HTBI primers drove first-round RT-PCR of the TCR CDR3. TCRdb re-called the multiplex PCR reads with MiXCR, one entry per CDR3 protein. The sample has over 300,000 distinct CDR3 sequences, roughly 13% seen once; the top ten hold roughly 11%. Stable hyperthyroidism: no ophthalmopathy progression over 18 months of follow-up. Those patients with uncontrolled infection, other autoimmune disease, pregnancy or lactation were excluded. Findings and caveats of the study: Appearing also in blood were most of the thyroid clonotypes expanded above 0.001.

This clonotype has ten or more counts. Its matching antigen is unknown. The clonotype was recovered from an older woman with Graves' hyperthyroidism. The sequencing input was blood. The chain has TRBV20-1 and TRBJ2-1; TRBD2 might be the D (6 bases). The CDR3: CSIPLGRLEDKDNEQFF. The DNA for the CDR3 is TGCAGCATTCCGCTGGGGAGGCTCGAGGATAAGGACAATGAGCAGTTCTTC.